The clone carrying this T cell receptor (beta chain) was observed many times. These data are taken from a study of CD8 T cells in ankylosing spondylitis. V shed 4 bases and J shed 8 bases, with 12 bases lying between them. This CDR3 is built from 12 residues. From germline, CDR1 is SGHRS and CDR2 YFSETQ. TCRdb ran MiXCR on the 5' RACE reads and lists one entry per CDR3 protein. The sample records 270,000 or so distinct CDR3 sequences, about 20% being singletons. The rearrangement links TRBV5-1 to TRBJ1-1; a weak D match, TRBD1 (6 bases). Sequencing input: blood, either unsorted or a sorted T cell fraction (not recorded which). The receptor's source is a male donor with ankylosing spondylitis or in good health (not recorded which). CDR3 loop: CASSPGGAEAFF. The CDR3 bases are TGCGCCAGCAGCCCGGGGGGGGCGGAAGCTTTCTTT.